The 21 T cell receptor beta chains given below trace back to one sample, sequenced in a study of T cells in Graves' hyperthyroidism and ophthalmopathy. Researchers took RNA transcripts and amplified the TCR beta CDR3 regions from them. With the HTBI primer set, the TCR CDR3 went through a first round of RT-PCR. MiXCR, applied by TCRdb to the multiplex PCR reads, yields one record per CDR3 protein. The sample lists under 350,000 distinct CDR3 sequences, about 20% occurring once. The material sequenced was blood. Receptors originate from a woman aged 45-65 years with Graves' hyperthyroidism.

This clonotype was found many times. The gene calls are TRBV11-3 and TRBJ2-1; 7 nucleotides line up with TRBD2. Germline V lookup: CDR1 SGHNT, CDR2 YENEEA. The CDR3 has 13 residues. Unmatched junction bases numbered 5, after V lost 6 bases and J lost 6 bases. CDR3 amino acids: CASSSRTSNEQFF. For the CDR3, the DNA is TGTGCCAGCAGTTCCCGGACTAGCAATGAGCAGTTCTTC.

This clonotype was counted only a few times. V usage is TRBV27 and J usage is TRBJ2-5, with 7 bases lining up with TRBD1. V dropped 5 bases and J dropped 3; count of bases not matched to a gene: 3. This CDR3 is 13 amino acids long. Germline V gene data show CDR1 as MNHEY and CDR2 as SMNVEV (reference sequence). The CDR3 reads CASSLTGKETQYF. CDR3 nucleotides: TGTGCCAGCAGTCTGACAGGGAAAGAGACCCAGTACTTC.

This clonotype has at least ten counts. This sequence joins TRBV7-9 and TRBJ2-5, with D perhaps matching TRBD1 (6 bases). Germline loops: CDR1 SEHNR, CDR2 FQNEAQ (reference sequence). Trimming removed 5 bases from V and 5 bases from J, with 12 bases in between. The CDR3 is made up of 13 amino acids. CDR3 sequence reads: CASSRGTYETQYF. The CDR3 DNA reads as TGTGCCAGCAGCAGGGGGACATACGAGACCCAGTACTTC. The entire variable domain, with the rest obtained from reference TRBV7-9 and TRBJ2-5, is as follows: DTGVSQNPRHKITKRGQNVTFRCDPISEHNRLYWYRQTLGQGPEFLTYFQNEAQLEKSRLLSDRFSAERPKGSFSTLEIQRTEQGDSAMYLCASSRGTYETQYFGPGTRLLVL.

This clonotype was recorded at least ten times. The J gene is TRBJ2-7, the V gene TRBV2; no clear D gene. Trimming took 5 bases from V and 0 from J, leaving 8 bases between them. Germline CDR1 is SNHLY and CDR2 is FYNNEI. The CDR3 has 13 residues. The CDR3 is CASSPQPSYEQYV. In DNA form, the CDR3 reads TGTGCCAGCAGTCCCCAACCCTCCTACGAGCAGTACGTC.

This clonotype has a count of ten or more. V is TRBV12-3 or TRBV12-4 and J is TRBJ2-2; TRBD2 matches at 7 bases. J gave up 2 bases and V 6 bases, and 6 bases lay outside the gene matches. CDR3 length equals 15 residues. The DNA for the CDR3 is TGTGCCAGCAGCACCGGGACTACAAACACCGGGGAGCTGTTTTTT. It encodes CASSTGTTNTGELFF.

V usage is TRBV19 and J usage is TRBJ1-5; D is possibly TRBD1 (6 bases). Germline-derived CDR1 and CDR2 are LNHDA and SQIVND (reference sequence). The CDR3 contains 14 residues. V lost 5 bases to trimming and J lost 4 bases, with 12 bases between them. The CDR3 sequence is CASSGTPFNQPQHF. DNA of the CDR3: TGTGCCAGTAGTGGGACACCCTTTAATCAGCCCCAGCATTTT.

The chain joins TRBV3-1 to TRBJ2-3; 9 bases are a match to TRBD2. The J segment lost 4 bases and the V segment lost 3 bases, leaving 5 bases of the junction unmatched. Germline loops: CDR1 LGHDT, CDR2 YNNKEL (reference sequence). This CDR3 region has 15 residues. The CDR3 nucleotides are TGTGCCAGCAGCCAGGCGGGAGGGCCCCCAGATACGCAGTATTTT. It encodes CASSQAGGPPDTQYF.

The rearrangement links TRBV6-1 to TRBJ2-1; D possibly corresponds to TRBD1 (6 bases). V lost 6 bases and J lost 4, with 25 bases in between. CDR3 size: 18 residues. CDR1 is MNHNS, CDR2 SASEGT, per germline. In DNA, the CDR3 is TGTGCCAGCAGGGGGGCCCTAATTAGGGGACGGTCTTACAATGAGCAGTTCTTC. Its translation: CASRGALIRGRSYNEQFF.

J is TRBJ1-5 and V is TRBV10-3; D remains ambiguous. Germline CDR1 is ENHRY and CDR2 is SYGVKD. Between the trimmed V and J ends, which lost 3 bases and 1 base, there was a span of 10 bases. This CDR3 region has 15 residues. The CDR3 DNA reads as TGTGCCATCAGTGACCCACGGGAGAGCAATCAGCCCCAGCATTTT. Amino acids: CAISDPRESNQPQHF.

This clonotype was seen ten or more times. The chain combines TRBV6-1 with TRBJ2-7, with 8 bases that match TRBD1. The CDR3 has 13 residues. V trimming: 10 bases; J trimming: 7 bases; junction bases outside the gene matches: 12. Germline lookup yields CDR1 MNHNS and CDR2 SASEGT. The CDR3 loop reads CATSDRGLREQYF. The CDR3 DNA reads TGTGCCACCAGCGACAGGGGCCTACGAGAGCAGTACTTC.

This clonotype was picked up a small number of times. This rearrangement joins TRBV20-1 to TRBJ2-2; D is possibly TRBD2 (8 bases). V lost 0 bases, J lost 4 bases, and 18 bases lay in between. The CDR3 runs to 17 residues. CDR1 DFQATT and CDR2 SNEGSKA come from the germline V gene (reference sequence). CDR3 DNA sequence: TGCAGTGCTAGAGATCTCGGGAGGGGGCCCGGCACCGGGGAGCTGTTTTTT. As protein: CSARDLGRGPGTGELFF.

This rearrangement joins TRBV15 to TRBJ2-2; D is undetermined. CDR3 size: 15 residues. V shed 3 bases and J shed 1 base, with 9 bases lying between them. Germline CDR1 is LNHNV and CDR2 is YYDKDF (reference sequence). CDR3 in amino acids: CATSSYLRNTGELFF. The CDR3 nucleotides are TGTGCCACCAGCAGCTACTTAAGGAACACCGGGGAGCTGTTTTTT.

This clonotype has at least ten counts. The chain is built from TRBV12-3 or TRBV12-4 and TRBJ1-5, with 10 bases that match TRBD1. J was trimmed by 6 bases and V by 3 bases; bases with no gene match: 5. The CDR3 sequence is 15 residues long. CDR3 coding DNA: TGTGCCAGCAGTTTCGCCCGGGACAGGGGTCAGCCCCAGCATTTT. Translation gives CASSFARDRGQPQHF.

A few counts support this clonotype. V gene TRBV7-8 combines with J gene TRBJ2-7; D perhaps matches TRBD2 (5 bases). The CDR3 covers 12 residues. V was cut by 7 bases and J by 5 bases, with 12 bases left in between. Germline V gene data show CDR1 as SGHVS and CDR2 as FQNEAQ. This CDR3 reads CASMQRPHEQYF. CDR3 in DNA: TGTGCCAGCATGCAGCGGCCTCACGAGCAGTACTTC.

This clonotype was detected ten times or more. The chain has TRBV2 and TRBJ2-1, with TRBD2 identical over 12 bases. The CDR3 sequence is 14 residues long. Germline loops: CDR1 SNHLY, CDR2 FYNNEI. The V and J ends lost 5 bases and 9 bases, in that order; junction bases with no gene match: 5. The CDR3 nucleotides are TGTGCCAGCAGTCTAGCGGGAGGGCACCTTGAGCAGTTCTTC. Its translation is CASSLAGGHLEQFF.

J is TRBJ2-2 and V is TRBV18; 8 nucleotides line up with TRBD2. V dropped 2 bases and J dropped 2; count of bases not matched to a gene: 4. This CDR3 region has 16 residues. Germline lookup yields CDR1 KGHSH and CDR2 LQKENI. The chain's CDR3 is CASSPLSGGNTGELFF. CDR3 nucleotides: TGTGCCAGCTCACCATTAAGCGGGGGAAACACCGGGGAGCTGTTTTTT.

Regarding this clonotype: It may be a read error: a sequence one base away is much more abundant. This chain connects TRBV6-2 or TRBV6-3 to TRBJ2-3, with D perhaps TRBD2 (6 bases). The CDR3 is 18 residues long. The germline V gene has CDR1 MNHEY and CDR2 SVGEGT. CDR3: CASSYLPPRRTITDTRYF. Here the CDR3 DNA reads TGTGCCAGCAGTTACTTACCTCCCCGGCGGACTATCACAGATACGCGGTATTTT.

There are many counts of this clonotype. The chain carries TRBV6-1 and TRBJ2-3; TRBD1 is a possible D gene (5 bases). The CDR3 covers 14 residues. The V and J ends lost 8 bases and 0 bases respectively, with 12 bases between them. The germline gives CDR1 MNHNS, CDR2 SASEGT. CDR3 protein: CASPDRSSTDTQYF. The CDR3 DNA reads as TGTGCCAGCCCAGACAGATCTAGCACAGATACGCAGTATTTT.

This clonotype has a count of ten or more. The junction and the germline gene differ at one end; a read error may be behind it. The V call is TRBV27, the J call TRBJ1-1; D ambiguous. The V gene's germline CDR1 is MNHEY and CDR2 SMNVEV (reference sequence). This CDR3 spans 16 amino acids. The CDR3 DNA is TGTGCCAGCAGTTTCGCGGGTGGTGGGATGAAGACTGAAGCTTTCTTT. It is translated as CASSFAGGGMKTEAFF.

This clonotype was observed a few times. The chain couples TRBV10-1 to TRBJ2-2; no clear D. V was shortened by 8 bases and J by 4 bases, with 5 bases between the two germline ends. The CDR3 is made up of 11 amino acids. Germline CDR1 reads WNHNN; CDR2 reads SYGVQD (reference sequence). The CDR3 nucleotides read TGCGCCAGCGGCTCCACCGGGGAGCTGTTTTTT. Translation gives CASGSTGELFF.

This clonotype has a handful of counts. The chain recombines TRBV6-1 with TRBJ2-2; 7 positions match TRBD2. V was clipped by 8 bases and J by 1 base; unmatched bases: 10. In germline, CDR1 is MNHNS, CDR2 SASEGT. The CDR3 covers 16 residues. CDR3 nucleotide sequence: TGTGCCAGCGGGGGAGGCGGGGGTCTGAACACCGGGGAGCTGTTTTTT. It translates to CASGGGGGLNTGELFF.